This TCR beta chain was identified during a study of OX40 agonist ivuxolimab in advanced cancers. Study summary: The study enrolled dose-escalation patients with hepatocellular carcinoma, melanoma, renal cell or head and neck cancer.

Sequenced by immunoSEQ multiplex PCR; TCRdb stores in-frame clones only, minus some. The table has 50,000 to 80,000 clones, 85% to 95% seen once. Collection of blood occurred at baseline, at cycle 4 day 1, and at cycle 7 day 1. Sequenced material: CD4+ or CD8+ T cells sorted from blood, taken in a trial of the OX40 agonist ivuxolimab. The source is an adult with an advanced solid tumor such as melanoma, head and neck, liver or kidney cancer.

For the CDR3, the DNA is TGTGCCAGCAGTCCGGACAGGGGGGGCGGCTACACCTTC. Translated: CASSPDRGGGYTF. The genes are TRBV27 and TRBJ1-2; 10 nucleotides line up with TRBD1. Germline V gene data show CDR1 as MNHEY and CDR2 as SMNVEV (reference sequence). V lost 5 bases and J lost 8; bases outside the gene matches: 5. The CDR3 is 13 amino acids.